This T cell receptor beta chain was captured by sequencing in a study of identical twins. Overall study findings and caveats: Monozygotic twins shared more out-of-frame TCR alpha than recombination models predicted.

The germline V gene encodes CDR1 KGHSH and CDR2 LQKENI. This CDR3 spans 14 amino acids. The V gene end was trimmed by 2 bases and the J gene end by 7 bases; junction bases not matched to a gene: 5. Using its own MiXCR run on the 5' RACE reads, TCRdb lists one record per CDR3 protein. This table has around 250,000 distinct CDR3 sequences, roughly 12% appearing once. There are a few counts of this clonotype. What it binds is not known. The same data also went into a second study, on yellow fever vaccine responses in identical twins.

The sample comprised memory (CD45RO+) T cells sorted from blood. This TCR derives from a woman aged 18-35 years in good health. The chain has TRBV18 and TRBJ1-2, with 9 bases identical to TRBD1. In DNA form, the CDR3 reads TGTGCCAGCTCACCATCGGGACAGGGTCTTGGCTACACCTTC. Its translation is CASSPSGQGLGYTF. Full variable domain (missing parts from reference TRBV18 and TRBJ1-2): NAGVMQNPRHLVRRRGQEARLRCSPMKGHSHVYWYRQLPEEGLKFMVYLQKENIIDESGMPKERFSAEFPKEGPSILRIQQVVRGDSAAYFCASSPSGQGLGYTFGSGTRLTVV.